These 15 T cell receptor beta chains share one sample of origin, sequenced in a study of graft-versus-host responses after intestinal transplantation. No antigen is known for these receptors. Using immunoSEQ multiplex PCR, the repertoire was profiled, and TCRdb retains in-frame clones only, with some absent. The data hold 80,000 to 90,000 clones, with roughly 90% observed a single time. Source: unstimulated CD4+ T cells sorted from spleen or lymph node cells, taken before intestinal transplant. The receptors here all came from a human donor who received an intestinal transplant.

The chain combines TRBV2 with TRBJ2-7; 7 positions match TRBD1. This CDR3 has 15 residues. CDR1 is SNHLY and CDR2 is FYNNEI in the germline V gene. V lost 6 bases to trimming and J lost 2 bases; unmatched junction nucleotides: 10. The CDR3 DNA reads as TGTGCCAGCAGCCCAATCGGGACAGAGCCCTACGAGCAGTACTTC. This encodes CASSPIGTEPYEQYF. Filled out from reference TRBV2 and TRBJ2-7, the complete variable domain reads EPEVTQTPSHQVTQMGQEVILRCVPISNHLYFYWYRQILGQKVEFLVSFYNNEISEKSEIFDDQFSVERPDGSNFTLKIRSTKLEDSAMYFCASSPIGTEPYEQYFGPGTRLTVT.

V usage is TRBV2 and J usage is TRBJ2-1; no clear D gene. Germline lookup yields CDR1 SNHLY and CDR2 FYNNEI. Trimming shortened V by 6 bases and J by 4 bases, and 4 bases separated the two germline ends. This CDR3 spans 11 amino acids. The chain's CDR3 is CASRTYNEQFF. In nucleotides, the CDR3 is TGTGCCAGCAGAACATACAATGAGCAGTTCTTC.

This sequence joins TRBV11-2 and TRBJ1-2; D is ambiguous. CDR1 is SGHAT and CDR2 is FQNNGV in the germline V gene. V gave up 2 bases and J gave up 3 bases, with 19 bases separating them. This CDR3 comprises 17 residues. This CDR3 reads CASSLSAPVRGYYGYTF. The CDR3, as DNA: TGTGCCAGCAGCTTATCGGCCCCTGTTCGGGGATACTATGGCTACACCTTC. Looking up the rest from reference TRBV11-2 and TRBJ1-2 gives the full variable domain: EAGVAQSPRYKIIEKRQSVAFWCNPISGHATLYWYQQILGQGPKLLIQFQNNGVVDDSQLPKDRFSAERLKGVDSTLKIQPAKLEDSAVYLCASSLSAPVRGYYGYTFGSGTRLTVV.

For this clone: Other DNA sequences from this sample encode an identical CDR3 as well. J is TRBJ2-5 and V is TRBV18; D ambiguous. V lost 3 bases and J lost 2, with 7 bases in between. CDR3 length equals 13 residues. Per germline, CDR1 KGHSH and CDR2 LQKENI. The CDR3 coding sequence is TGTGCCAGCTCACCCCGGTCGCAAGAGACCCAGTACTTC. Protein product: CASSPRSQETQYF.

The rearrangement links TRBV2 to TRBJ2-5; a weak D match, TRBD1 (8 bases). Germline CDR1 and CDR2: SNHLY and FYNNEI. V was trimmed by 8 bases and J by 3 bases, leaving 13 bases between them. This CDR3 contains 13 residues. CDR3 DNA sequence: TGTGCCAGCCTAGCGGACAGGGAAGAGACCCAGTACTTC. This codes for CASLADREETQYF.

This sequence joins TRBV7-9 and TRBJ1-1; 8 nucleotides match TRBD1. Looked up from germline, CDR1 is SEHNR and CDR2 is FQNEAQ (reference sequence). Trimming removed 5 bases from V and 1 base from J; junction bases left unmatched: 6. This CDR3 has 15 amino acids. Here the CDR3 DNA reads TGTGCCAGCAGCCCGCGGACAGGGCCGAACACTGAAGCTTTCTTT. Protein product: CASSPRTGPNTEAFF.

This chain connects TRBV12-5 to TRBJ2-5; 8 bases map to TRBD2. Germline V gene sequence: CDR1 LGHNT, CDR2 FRNRAP. V lost 3 bases and J lost 2; bases outside the gene matches: 8. The CDR3 spans 16 residues. The CDR3 here is CASGLGLAGTQETQYF. The CDR3, as DNA: TGTGCTAGTGGTTTAGGATTAGCGGGGACACAAGAGACCCAGTACTTC.

In this sample, this clone turned up once. V usage is TRBV18 and J usage is TRBJ1-1, with 7 nucleotides matching TRBD1. Germline values: CDR1 KGHSH, CDR2 LQKENI. V lost 6 bases to trimming and J lost 1 base; unmatched junction nucleotides: 2. The length of the CDR3 is 13 residues. CDR3 sequence reads: CASSWDRNTEAFF. In DNA, the CDR3 is TGTGCCAGCTCGTGGGACAGGAACACTGAAGCTTTCTTT.

This clone was observed once. The J gene is TRBJ2-7, the V gene TRBV11-2, with D possibly matching TRBD1 (6 bases). Trimming pared 2 bases from V and 3 bases from J, leaving 17 bases between. Germline CDR1 and CDR2: SGHAT and FQNNGV. CDR3 length: 16 residues. CDR3 loop: CASSLPGHFVYYEQYF. CDR3 nucleotides: TGTGCCAGCAGCTTACCGGGACATTTTGTATACTACGAGCAGTACTTC.

The V gene is TRBV19, the J gene TRBJ1-6; D gene uncertain. The CDR3 consists of 14 residues. Germline V gene lookup returns CDR1 LNHDA and CDR2 SQIVND (reference sequence). Trimming pared 1 base from V and 6 bases from J, leaving 7 bases between. The CDR3 nucleotides read TGTGCCAGTAGTATAGGCGCTGCTAATTCACCCCTCCACTTT. Its translation is CASSIGAANSPLHF.

Comments on this clone: In the same sample, other DNA sequences code for this CDR3. The chain employs TRBV18 and TRBJ2-7; 10 bases are a match to TRBD1. CDR3 length equals 13 residues. CDR1 is KGHSH and CDR2 is LQKENI in the germline V gene. Losses at the gene ends were 3 bases for V and 5 bases for J; bases not matched to a gene: 1. Here the CDR3 DNA reads TGTGCCAGCTCACCCGGGACAGGGGACGAGCAGTACTTC. It is translated as CASSPGTGDEQYF.

This chain uses TRBV6-1 with TRBJ2-5; unclear D gene. V was trimmed by 2 bases and J by 5 bases, leaving 18 bases between them. CDR1 and CDR2 from the germline V gene are MNHNS and SASEGT. This CDR3 comprises 16 residues. CDR3 region: CASSEPPQFWWETQYF. DNA of the CDR3: TGTGCCAGCAGTGAACCCCCGCAGTTTTGGTGGGAGACCCAGTACTTC.

The J gene is TRBJ1-2, the V gene TRBV14; a possible D gene is TRBD1 (6 bases). The germline gives CDR1 SGHDN, CDR2 FVKESK. V shed 2 bases and J shed 0 bases, with 13 bases lying between them. The CDR3 contains 16 residues. CDR3 DNA sequence: TGTGCCAGCAGCCAAATGACACAGGGACCTAACTATGGCTACACCTTC. This sequence encodes CASSQMTQGPNYGYTF.

This chain connects TRBV9 to TRBJ2-2; 10 bases fit TRBD1. CDR3 length: 17 residues. CDR1 is SGDLS and CDR2 is YYNGEE in the germline V gene. V trimming: 3 bases; J trimming: 7 bases; junction bases outside the gene matches: 12. The CDR3 DNA reads as TGTGCCAGCAGCGCCCTTGCCGGGACAGGGGTTGGCGGGGAGCTGTTTTTT. Amino acid sequence: CASSALAGTGVGGELFF. The full variable domain, in which reference TRBV9 and TRBJ2-2 provide the parts outside the CDR3, is DSGVTQTPKHLITATGQRVTLRCSPRSGDLSVYWYQQSLDQGLQFLIQYYNGEERAKGNILERFSAQQFPDLHSELNLSSLELGDSALYFCASSALAGTGVGGELFFGEGSRLTVL.

In its sample, this clone was seen once. The chain combines TRBV9 with TRBJ2-7; D unresolved. Germline V gene lookup returns CDR1 SGDLS and CDR2 YYNGEE. V lost 1 base and J 5 bases, leaving 10 bases between the germline ends. CDR3 size: 13 residues. CDR3 bases: TGTGCCAGCAGCGTATGGCCAGGAAACGAGCAGTACTTC. Translating it yields CASSVWPGNEQYF.